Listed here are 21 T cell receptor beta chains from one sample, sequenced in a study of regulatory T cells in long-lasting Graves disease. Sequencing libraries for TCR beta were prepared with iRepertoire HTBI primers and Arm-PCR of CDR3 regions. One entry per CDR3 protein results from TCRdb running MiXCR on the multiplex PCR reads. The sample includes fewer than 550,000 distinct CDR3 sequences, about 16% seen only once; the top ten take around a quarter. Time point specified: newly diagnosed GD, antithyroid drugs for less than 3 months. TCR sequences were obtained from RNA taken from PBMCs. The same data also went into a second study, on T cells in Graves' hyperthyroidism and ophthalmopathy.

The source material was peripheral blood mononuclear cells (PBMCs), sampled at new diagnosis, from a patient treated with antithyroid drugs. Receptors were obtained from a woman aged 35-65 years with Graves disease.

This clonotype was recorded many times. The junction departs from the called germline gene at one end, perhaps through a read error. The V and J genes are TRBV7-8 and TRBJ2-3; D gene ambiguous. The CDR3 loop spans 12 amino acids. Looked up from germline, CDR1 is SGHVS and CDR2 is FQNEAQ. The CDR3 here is CASSLSLDTQYF. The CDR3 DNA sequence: TGCGCCAGCAGCTTGTCCCTAGATACGCAGTATTTT.

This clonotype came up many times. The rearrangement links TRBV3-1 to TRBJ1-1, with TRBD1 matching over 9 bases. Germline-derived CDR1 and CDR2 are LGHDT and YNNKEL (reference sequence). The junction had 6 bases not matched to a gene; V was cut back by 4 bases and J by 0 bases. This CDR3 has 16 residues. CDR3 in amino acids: CASSPGTGIMNTEAFF. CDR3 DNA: TGTGCCAGCAGCCCTGGGACAGGGATTATGAACACTGAAGCTTTCTTT.

CDR3 loop: CASSYSSQAYSPLHF. The CDR3 DNA reads TGTGCCAGCAGTTACTCGAGTCAGGCGTACTCACCCCTCCACTTT. V usage is TRBV6-6 and J usage is TRBJ1-6; D call uncertain. CDR1 and CDR2 (germline): MNHNY, SVGAGI (reference sequence). The CDR3 extends over 15 amino acids. V lost 0 bases to trimming and J lost 10 bases, with 13 bases between them.

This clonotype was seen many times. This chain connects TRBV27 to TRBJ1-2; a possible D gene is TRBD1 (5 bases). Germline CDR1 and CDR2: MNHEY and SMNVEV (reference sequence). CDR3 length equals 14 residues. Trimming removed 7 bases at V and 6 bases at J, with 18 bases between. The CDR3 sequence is CASKVDRGMDGYTF. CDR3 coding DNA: TGTGCCAGCAAGGTAGACAGAGGTATGGATGGCTACACCTTC.

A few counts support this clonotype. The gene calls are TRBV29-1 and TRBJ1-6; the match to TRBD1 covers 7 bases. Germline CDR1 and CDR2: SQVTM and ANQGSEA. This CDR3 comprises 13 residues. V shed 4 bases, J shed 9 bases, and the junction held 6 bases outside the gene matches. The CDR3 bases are TGCAGCGTTGCTGACAGGGTCGCTTCACCCCTCCACTTT. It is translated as CSVADRVASPLHF.

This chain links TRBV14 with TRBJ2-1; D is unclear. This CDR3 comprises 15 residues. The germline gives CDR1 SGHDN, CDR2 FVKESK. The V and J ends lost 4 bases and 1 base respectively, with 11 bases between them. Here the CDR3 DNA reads TGTGCCAGCAGCCCCTGGGCCTCGTCCTACAATGAGCAGTTCTTC. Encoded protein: CASSPWASSYNEQFF.

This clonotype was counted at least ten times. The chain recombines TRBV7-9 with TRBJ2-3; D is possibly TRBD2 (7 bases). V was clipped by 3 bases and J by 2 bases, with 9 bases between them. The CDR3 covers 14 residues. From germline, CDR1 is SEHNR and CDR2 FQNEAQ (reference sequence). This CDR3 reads CASSLGGHTDTQYF. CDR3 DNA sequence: TGTGCCAGCAGCTTGGGGGGGCACACAGATACGCAGTATTTT.

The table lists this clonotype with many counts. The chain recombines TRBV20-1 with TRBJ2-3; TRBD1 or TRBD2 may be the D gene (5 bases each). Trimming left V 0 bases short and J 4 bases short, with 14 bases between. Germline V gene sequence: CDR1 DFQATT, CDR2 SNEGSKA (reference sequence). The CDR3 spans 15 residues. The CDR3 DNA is TGCAGTGCTAGAGATTGGGGGACCGGCGCAGATACGCAGTATTTT. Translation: CSARDWGTGADTQYF.

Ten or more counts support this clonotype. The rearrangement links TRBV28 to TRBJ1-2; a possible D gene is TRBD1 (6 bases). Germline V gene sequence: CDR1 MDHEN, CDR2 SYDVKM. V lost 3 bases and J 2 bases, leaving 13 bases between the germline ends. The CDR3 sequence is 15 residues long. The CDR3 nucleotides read TGTGCCAGCAGTTTTTCGGACAGAGGGAACTATGGCTACACCTTC. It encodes CASSFSDRGNYGYTF.

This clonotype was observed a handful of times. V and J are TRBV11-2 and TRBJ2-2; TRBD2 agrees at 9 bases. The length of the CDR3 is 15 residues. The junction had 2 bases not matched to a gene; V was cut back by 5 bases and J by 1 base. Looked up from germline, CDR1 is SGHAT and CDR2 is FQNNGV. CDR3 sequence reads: CASSPLAGNTGELFF. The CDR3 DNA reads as TGTGCCAGCAGCCCACTAGCGGGGAACACCGGGGAGCTGTTTTTT.

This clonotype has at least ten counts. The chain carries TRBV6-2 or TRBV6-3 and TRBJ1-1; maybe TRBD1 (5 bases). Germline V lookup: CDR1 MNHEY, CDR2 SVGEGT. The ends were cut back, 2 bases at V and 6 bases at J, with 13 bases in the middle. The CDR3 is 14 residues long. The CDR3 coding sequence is TGTGCCAGCAGTTACAGGGGCAATTCGGCTGAAGCTTTCTTT. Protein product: CASSYRGNSAEAFF.

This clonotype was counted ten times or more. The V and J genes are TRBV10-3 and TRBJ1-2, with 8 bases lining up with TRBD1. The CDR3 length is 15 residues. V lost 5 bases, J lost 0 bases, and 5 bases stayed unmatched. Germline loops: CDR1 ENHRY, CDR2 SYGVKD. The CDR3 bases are TGTGCCATCAGTATGGGACAGGCGACTAACTATGGCTACACCTTC. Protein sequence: CAISMGQATNYGYTF.

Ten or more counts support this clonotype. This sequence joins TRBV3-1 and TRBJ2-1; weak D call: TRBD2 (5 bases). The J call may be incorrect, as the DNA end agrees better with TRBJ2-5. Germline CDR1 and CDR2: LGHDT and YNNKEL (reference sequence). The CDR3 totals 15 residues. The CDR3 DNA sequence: TGTGCCAGCAGCCAATCTTCAGCGGCCCAAGAGACCCAGTACTTC. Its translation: CASSQSSAAQETQYF.

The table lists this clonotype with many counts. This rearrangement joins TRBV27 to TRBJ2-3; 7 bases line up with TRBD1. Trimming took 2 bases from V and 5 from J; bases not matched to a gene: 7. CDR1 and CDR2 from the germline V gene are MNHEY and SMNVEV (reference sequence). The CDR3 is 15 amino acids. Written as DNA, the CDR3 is TGTGCCAGCAGTTTAAGCGAGGGGGCGGGAGATACGCAGTATTTT. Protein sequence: CASSLSEGAGDTQYF.

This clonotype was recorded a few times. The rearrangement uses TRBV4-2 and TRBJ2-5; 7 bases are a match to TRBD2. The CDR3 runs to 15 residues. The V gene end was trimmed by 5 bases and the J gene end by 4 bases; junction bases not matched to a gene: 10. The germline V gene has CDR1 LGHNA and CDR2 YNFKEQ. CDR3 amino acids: CASSATSAPRETQYF. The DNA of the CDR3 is TGTGCCAGCAGCGCCACTAGCGCCCCCCGAGAGACCCAGTACTTC.

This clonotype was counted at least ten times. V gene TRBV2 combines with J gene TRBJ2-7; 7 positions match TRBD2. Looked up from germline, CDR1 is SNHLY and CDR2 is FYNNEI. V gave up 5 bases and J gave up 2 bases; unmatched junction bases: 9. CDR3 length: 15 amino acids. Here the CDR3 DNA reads TGTGCCAGCAGTAATCTAGCGGATGTTACCTACGAGCAGTACTTC. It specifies CASSNLADVTYEQYF.

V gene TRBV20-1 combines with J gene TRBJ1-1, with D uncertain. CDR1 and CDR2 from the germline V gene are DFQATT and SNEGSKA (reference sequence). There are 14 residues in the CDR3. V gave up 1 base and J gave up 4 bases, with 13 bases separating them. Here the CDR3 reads CSARGRGVATEAFF. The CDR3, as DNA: TGCAGTGCTAGAGGCCGAGGAGTTGCCACTGAAGCTTTCTTT.

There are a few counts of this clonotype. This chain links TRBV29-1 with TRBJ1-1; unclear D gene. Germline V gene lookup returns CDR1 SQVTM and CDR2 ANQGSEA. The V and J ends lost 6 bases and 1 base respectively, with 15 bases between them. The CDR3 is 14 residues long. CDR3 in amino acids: CSVDRHDQNTEAFF. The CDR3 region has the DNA TGCAGCGTAGATCGTCACGACCAGAACACTGAAGCTTTCTTT.

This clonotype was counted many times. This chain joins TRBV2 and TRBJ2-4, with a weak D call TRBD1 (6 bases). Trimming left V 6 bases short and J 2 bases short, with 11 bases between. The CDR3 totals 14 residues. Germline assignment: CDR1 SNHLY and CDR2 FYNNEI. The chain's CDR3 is CASRGGQTKNIQYF. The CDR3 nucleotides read TGTGCCAGCAGGGGCGGACAGACCAAAAACATTCAGTACTTC.

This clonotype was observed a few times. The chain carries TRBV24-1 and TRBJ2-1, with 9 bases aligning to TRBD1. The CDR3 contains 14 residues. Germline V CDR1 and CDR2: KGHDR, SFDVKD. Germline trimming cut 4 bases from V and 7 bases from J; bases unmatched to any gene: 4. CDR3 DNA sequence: TGTGCCACCAGTGAGGGACAGGGTTTTAATGAGCAGTTCTTC. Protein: CATSEGQGFNEQFF.

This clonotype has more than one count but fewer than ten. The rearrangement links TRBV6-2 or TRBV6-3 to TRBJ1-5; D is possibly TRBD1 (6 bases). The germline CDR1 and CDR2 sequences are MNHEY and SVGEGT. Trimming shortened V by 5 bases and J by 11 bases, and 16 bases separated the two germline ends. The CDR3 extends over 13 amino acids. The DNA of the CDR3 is TGTGCCAGCAGTGAACAGGGAGGGTCGGCCCAGCATTTT. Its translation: CASSEQGGSAQHF.